Given below is one T cell receptor (beta chain) in context. This record belongs to a study of blood T cells in healthy people across ages. Trimming pared 1 base from V and 5 bases from J, leaving 10 bases between. The germline V gene encodes CDR1 SGHTA and CDR2 FQGNSA. The CDR3 has 14 amino acids. A J-beta primer mix and a sample-barcoded 5' primer were used in a second PCR of about 7 to 11 cycles. MiXCR, applied by TCRdb to the 5' RACE reads, yields one record per CDR3 protein. The sample records roughly 800,000 distinct CDR3 sequences, roughly 64% being singletons. This clonotype was sampled from a man aged 25-45 years in good health. What was sequenced was blood. The rearrangement uses TRBV7-2 and TRBJ2-3; D gene ambiguous. CDR3 loop: CASSLEVPVDTQYF. In DNA form, the CDR3 reads TGTGCCAGCAGCTTAGAGGTCCCAGTAGATACGCAGTATTTT.